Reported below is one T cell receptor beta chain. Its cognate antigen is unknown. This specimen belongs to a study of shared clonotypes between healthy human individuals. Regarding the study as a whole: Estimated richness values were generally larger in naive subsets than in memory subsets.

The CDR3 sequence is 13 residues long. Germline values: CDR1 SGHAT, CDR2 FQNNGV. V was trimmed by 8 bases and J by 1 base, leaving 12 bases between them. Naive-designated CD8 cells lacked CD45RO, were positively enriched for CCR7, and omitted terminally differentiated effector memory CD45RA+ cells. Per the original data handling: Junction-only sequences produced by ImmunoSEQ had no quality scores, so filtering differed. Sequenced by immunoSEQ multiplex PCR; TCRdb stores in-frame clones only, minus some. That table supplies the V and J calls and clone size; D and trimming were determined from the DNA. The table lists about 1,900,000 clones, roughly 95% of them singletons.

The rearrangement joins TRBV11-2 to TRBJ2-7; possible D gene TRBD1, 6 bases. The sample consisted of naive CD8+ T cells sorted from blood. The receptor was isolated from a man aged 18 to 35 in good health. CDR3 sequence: CASWATGSYEQYF. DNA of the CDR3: TGTGCCAGCTGGGCCACAGGGTCCTACGAGCAGTACTTC. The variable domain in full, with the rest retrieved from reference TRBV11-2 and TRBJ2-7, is EAGVAQSPRYKIIEKRQSVAFWCNPISGHATLYWYQQILGQGPKLLIQFQNNGVVDDSQLPKDRFSAERLKGVDSTLKIQPAKLEDSAVYLCASWATGSYEQYFGPGTRLTVT.